Included here is one T cell receptor beta chain sequence, with context. V shed 1 base and J 7 bases; nucleotides not matched to a gene: 0. The CDR3 extends over 12 amino acids. CDR1 and CDR2 (germline): PRHDT, FYEKMQ (reference sequence). Original analysis: Amplified reference gene primers provided the basis for estimating nucleated cell counts. TCRdb keeps only in-frame clones here, not all; method: immunoSEQ multiplex PCR. The V and J calls and clone size were taken over from that table, and D and trimming were inferred from the DNA. Found here are 250,000 to 400,000 clones, about nine tenths of them singletons; the top ten hold approximately 1.8%. This sample was included in a study of blood T cell repertoires in COVID-19. For the study at large: Samples came from the United States, Italy and Spain, spanning acute and convalescent COVID-19. Sources were T cells, B-cell-depleted T cells, or PBMCs; the material itself was cDNA or gDNA.

This receptor was taken from a woman younger than 45 with COVID-19, enrolled during active disease. The genes are TRBV13 and TRBJ1-2, with TRBD1 identical over 7 bases. The specimen sequenced was peripheral blood. The CDR3 DNA is TGTGCCAGCAGCTTAGCAGGGGGTGGCTACACCTTC. Residues: CASSLAGGGYTF.